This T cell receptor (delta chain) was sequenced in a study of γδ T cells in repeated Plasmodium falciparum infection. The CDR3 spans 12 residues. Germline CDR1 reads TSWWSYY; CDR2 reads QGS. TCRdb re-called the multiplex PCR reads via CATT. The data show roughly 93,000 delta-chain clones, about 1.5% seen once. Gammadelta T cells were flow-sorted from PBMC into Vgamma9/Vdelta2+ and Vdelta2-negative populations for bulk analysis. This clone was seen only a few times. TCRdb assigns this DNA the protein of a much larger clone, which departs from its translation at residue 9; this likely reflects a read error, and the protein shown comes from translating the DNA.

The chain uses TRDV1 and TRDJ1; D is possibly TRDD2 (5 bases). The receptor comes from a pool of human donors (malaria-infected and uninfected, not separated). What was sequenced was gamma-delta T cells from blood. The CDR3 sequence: CALGPYDDRLIF. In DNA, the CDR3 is TGTGCTCTTGGACCCTACGACGATAGACTCATCTTT.